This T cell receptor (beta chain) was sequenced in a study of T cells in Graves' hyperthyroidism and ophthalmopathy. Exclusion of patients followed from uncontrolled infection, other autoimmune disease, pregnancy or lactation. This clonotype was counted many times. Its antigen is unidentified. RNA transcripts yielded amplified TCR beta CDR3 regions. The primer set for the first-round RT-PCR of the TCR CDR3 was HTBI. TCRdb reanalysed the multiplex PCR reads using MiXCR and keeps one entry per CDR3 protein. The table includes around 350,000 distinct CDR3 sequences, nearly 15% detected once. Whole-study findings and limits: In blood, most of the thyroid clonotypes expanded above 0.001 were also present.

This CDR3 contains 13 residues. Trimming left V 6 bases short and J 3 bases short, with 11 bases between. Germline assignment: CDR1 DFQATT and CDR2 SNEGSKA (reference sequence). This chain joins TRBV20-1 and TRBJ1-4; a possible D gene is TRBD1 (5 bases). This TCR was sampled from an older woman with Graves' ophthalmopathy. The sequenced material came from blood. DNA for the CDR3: TGCAGTGCAGTCAGGGCCTCTAATGAAAAACTGTTTTTT. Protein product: CSAVRASNEKLFF.